The 12 T cell receptor beta chains reported below all come from one sample, sequenced in a study of CD8 T cells in Susac syndrome. RNA amounts of 0.5 to 1 ug underwent reverse transcription with random hexamers. TCRdb re-called the immunoSEQ multiplex PCR reads with MiXCR, one entry per CDR3 protein. Among about 85,000 distinct CDR3 sequences listed, roughly 94% were seen once. Sequenced material: CD8+ T cells from PBMCs. The receptors originated from a human donor in good health.

The genes are TRBV20-1 and TRBJ1-1, with D possibly being TRBD1 (6 bases). The length of the CDR3 is 15 residues. V was shortened by 0 bases and J by 4 bases, with 15 bases between the two germline ends. Per the germline V gene, CDR1 is DFQATT and CDR2 is SNEGSKA (reference sequence). CDR3: CSARDRGPAGTEAFF. DNA of the CDR3: TGCAGTGCTAGAGACAGGGGCCCCGCAGGCACTGAAGCTTTCTTT.

This sequence joins TRBV12-3 or TRBV12-4 and TRBJ2-1, with D perhaps TRBD2 (5 bases). Trimming left V 6 bases short and J 2 bases short, with 14 bases between. The CDR3 spans 15 residues. CDR3 region: CASRNTSYPYNEQFF. The CDR3, as DNA: TGTGCCAGCAGGAATACTAGTTACCCCTACAATGAGCAGTTCTTC.

This chain links TRBV29-1 with TRBJ2-1, with 8 positions matching TRBD1. The CDR3 extends over 14 amino acids. The germline V gene encodes CDR1 SQVTM and CDR2 ANQGSEA. Unmatched junction bases numbered 9, after V lost 6 bases and J lost 5 bases. CDR3 residues: CSVFKGQGHNEQFF. In nucleotides, the CDR3 is TGCAGCGTGTTTAAAGGACAGGGACACAATGAGCAGTTCTTC.

This rearrangement joins TRBV5-6 to TRBJ1-1; D perhaps matches TRBD1 (5 bases). The V gene's germline CDR1 is SGHDT and CDR2 YYEEEE. V lost 0 bases, J lost 11 bases, and 14 bases lay in between. The CDR3 is 13 residues long. The CDR3: CASSLEEGRRAFF. In DNA form, the CDR3 reads TGTGCCAGCAGCTTGGAGGAGGGGCGAAGGGCTTTCTTT.

This rearrangement joins TRBV11-2 to TRBJ2-7, with no clear D. Germline loops: CDR1 SGHAT, CDR2 FQNNGV. CDR3 size: 13 residues. Trimming removed 4 bases from V and 3 bases from J, with 10 bases in between. In DNA form, the CDR3 reads TGTGCCAGCAGCTCCCCGTGGCACTACGAGCAGTACGTC. Translating it yields CASSSPWHYEQYV.

This clonotype was seen more than once but under ten times. The chain recombines TRBV4-1 with TRBJ2-1, with 12 bases that match TRBD2. The CDR3 sequence is 15 residues long. J lost 9 bases, V lost 3 bases, and 6 bases had no gene match. The V gene's germline CDR1 is MGHRA and CDR2 YSYEKL. The CDR3 sequence is CASSQSLAGGGEQFF. CDR3 DNA sequence: TGCGCCAGCAGCCAGAGTCTAGCGGGGGGGGGTGAGCAGTTCTTC.

This clonotype was detected only once. V is TRBV20-1 and J is TRBJ1-3, with a possible D match to TRBD1 (6 bases). The CDR3 loop spans 15 amino acids. Trimming removed 3 bases at V and 0 bases at J, with 12 bases between. Germline V CDR1 and CDR2: DFQATT, SNEGSKA (reference sequence). The CDR3 sequence: CSARLTGHSGNTIYF. In DNA, the CDR3 is TGCAGTGCTAGGTTGACAGGCCACTCTGGAAACACCATATATTTT.

This rearrangement joins TRBV14 to TRBJ2-1, with 14 bases that match TRBD2. Germline CDR1 reads SGHDN; CDR2 reads FVKESK. The CDR3 is 16 amino acids. The J segment lost 6 bases and the V segment lost 4 bases, leaving 5 bases of the junction unmatched. The CDR3 protein is CASSLGLAGGINEQFF. The CDR3 DNA is TGTGCCAGCAGCCTCGGACTAGCGGGAGGCATCAATGAGCAGTTCTTC. The full variable domain, in which reference TRBV14 and TRBJ2-1 provide the parts outside the CDR3, is EAGVTQFPSHSVIEKGQTVTLRCDPISGHDNLYWYRRVMGKEIKFLLHFVKESKQDESGMPNNRFLAERTGGTYSTLKVQPAELEDSGVYFCASSLGLAGGINEQFFGPGTRLTVL.

This rearrangement joins TRBV20-1 to TRBJ2-1; D assignment may be TRBD1 or TRBD2 (5 bases each). The germline V and J ends were trimmed by 0 bases and 9 bases, with 18 bases remaining between them. The CDR3 has 15 amino acids. Looked up from germline, CDR1 is DFQATT and CDR2 is SNEGSKA (reference sequence). The CDR3 region has the DNA TGCAGTGCTAGAGATCGGGCCCGGGGCGGCGTTGAGCAGTTCTTC. Protein sequence: CSARDRARGGVEQFF.

The rearrangement links TRBV19 to TRBJ1-1; 7 bases agree with TRBD1. The V and J ends lost 4 bases and 0 bases, in that order; junction bases with no gene match: 2. The CDR3 extends over 14 amino acids. CDR1 and CDR2 from the germline V gene are LNHDA and SQIVND (reference sequence). Here the CDR3 reads CASSRTGVNTEAFF. The CDR3 bases are TGTGCCAGTAGTAGGACAGGTGTGAACACTGAAGCTTTCTTT.

This chain connects TRBV6-5 to TRBJ2-2, with TRBD2 matching over 8 bases. J was trimmed by 0 bases and V by 5 bases; bases with no gene match: 2. The CDR3 runs to 15 residues. The V gene's germline CDR1 is MNHEY and CDR2 SVGAGI. This chain's CDR3 is CASSPSGSNTGELFF. CDR3 nucleotide sequence: TGTGCCAGCAGTCCTAGCGGGTCGAACACCGGGGAGCTGTTTTTT.

The chain has TRBV12-5 and TRBJ1-1, with TRBD1 identical over 7 bases. The CDR3 extends over 11 amino acids. Germline-derived CDR1 and CDR2 are LGHNT and FRNRAP. J gave up 11 bases and V 1 base, and 1 base lay outside the gene matches. This chain's CDR3 is CASGLGDSAFF. The CDR3 nucleotides are TGTGCTAGTGGTTTGGGGGACAGCGCTTTCTTT.